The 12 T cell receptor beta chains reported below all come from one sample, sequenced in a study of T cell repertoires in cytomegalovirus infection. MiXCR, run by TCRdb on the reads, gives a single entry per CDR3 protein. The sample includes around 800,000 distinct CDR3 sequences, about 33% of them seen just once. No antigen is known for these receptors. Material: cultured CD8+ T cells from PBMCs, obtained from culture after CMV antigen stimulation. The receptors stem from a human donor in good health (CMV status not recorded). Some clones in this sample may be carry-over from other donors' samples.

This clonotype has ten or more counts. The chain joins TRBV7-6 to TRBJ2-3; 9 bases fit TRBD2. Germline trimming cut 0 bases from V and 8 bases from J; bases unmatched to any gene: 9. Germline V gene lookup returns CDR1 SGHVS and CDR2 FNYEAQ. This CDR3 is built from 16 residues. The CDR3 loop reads CASSLARAGGPVTQYF. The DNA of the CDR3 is TGTGCCAGCAGCTTAGCGAGGGCGGGGGGGCCGGTTACGCAGTATTTT.

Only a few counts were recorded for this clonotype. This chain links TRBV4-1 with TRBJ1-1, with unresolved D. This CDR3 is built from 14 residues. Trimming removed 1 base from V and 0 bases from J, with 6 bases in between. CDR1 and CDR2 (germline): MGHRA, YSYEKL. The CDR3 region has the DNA TGCGCCAGCAGCCAAGCCGCGATGAACACTGAAGCTTTCTTT. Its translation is CASSQAAMNTEAFF.

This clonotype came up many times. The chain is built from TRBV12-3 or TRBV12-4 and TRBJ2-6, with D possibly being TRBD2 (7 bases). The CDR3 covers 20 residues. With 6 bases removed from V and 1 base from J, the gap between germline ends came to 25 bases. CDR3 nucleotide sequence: TGTGCCAGCAGGTTACGGGGGGCTAATCAGGGTTCTTCTGGGGCCAACGTCCTGACTTTC. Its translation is CASRLRGANQGSSGANVLTF.

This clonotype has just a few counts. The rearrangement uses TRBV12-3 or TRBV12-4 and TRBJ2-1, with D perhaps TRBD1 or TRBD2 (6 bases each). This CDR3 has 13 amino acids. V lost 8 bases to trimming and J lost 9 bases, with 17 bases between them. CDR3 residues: CASYYGGLGEQFF. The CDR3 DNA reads TGTGCCAGCTACTACGGGGGCCTGGGTGAGCAGTTCTTC.

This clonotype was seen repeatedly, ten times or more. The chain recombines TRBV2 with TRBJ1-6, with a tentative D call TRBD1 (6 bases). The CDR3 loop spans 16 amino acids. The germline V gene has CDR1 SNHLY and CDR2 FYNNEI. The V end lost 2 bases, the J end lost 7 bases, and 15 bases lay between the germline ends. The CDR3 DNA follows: TGTGCCAGCAGTGAAATGCCGACAGGAACAAATTCACCCCTCCACTTT. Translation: CASSEMPTGTNSPLHF.

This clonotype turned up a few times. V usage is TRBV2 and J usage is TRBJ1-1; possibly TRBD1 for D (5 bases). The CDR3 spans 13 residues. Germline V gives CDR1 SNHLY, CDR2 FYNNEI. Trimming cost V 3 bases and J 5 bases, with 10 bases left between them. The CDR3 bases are TGTGCCAGCAGTGATCTCGGGGGTACTGAAGCTTTCTTT. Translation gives CASSDLGGTEAFF.

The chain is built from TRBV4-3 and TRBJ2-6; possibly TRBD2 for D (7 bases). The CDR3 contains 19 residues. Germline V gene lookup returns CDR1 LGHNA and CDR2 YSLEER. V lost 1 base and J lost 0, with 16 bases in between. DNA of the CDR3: TGCGCCAGCAGCCAAGGCCTGGGGGGGGCGATCTCTGGGGCCAACGTCCTGACTTTC. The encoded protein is CASSQGLGGAISGANVLTF.

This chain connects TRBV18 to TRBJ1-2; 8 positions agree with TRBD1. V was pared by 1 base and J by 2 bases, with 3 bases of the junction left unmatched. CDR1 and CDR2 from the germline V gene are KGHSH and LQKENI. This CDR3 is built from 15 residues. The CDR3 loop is CASSPRTGLNYGYTF. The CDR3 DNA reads TGTGCCAGCTCACCACGGACAGGGCTAAACTATGGCTACACCTTC.

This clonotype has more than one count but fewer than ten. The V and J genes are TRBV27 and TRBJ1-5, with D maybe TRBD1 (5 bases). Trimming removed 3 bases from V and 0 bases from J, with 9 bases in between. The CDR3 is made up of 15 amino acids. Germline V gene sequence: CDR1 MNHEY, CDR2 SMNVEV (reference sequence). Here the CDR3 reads CASSFSGNSNQPQHF. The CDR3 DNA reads TGTGCCAGCAGTTTTTCAGGGAATAGCAATCAGCCCCAGCATTTT.

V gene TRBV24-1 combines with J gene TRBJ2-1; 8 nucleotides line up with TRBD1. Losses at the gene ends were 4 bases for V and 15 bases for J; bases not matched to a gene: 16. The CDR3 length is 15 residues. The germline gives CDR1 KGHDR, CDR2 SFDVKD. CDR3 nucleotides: TGTGCCACCAGTGACCGCCGAGGACAGGGCGAAGGGCGGTTCTTC. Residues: CATSDRRGQGEGRFF.

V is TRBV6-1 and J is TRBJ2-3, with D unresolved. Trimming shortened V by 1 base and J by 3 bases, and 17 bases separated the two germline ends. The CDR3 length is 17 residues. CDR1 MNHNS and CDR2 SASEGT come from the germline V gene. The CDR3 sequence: CASSEGAPQEKTDTQYF. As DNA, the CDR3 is TGTGCCAGCAGTGAAGGGGCACCCCAAGAGAAAACAGATACGCAGTATTTT.

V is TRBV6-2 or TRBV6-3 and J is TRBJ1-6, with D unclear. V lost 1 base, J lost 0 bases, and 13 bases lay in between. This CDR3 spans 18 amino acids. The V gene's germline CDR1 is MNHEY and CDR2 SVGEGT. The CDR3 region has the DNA TGTGCCAGCAGTTACTTGGAGGTCCAAAGCTCCTATAATTCACCCCTCCACTTT. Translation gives CASSYLEVQSSYNSPLHF.